This T cell receptor (beta chain) was observed in a study of pediatric ulcerative colitis. Sequencing was performed with immunoSEQ multiplex PCR; in TCRdb, only in-frame clones are kept and a portion is missing. The repertoire includes tens of thousands of clones, about 71% of them detected once, and roughly a sixth sits in the top ten. One to two pinch biopsies were taken from the rectum during colonoscopy. CDR3 length: 13 amino acids. The V gene lost 0 bases and the J gene lost 10 bases, with 12 bases spanning the gap. From germline, CDR1 is PRHDT and CDR2 FYEKMQ (reference sequence). This TCR was recovered from a boy aged 5 to 17 with severe ulcerative colitis. V and J are TRBV13 and TRBJ1-2, with unresolved D. The sample consisted of gut tissue. The CDR3 region is CASSLGLSLVYTF. The DNA for the CDR3 is TGTGCCAGCAGCTTAGGCCTCAGTCTTGTCTACACCTTC.